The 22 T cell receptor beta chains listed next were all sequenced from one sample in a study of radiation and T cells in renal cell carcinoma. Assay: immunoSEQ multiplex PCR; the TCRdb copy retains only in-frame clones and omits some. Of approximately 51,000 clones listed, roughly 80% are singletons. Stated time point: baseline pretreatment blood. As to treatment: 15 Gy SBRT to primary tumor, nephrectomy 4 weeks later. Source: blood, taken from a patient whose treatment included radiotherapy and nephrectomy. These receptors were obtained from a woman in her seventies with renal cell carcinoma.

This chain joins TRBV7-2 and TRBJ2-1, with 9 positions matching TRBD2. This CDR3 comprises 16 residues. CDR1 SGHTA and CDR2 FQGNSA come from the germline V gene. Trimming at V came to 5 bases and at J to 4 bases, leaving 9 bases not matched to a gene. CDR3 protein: CASSPNSGGGYNEQFF. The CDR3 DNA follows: TGTGCCAGCAGCCCCAATAGCGGGGGCGGGTACAATGAGCAGTTCTTC.

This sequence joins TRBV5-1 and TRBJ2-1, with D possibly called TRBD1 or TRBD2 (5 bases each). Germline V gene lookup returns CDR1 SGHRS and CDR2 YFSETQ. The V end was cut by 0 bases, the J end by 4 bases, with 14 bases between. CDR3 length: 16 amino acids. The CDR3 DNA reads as TGCGCCAGCAGCTTGGATACCGGGACCGAATACAATGAGCAGTTCTTC. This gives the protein CASSLDTGTEYNEQFF.

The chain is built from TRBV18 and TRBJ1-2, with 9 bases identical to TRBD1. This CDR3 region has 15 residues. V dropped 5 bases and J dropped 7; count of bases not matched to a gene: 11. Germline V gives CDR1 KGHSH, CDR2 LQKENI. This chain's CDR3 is CASSVNRDREGGYTF. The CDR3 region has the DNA TGTGCCAGCTCAGTGAACCGGGACAGGGAAGGTGGCTACACCTTC.

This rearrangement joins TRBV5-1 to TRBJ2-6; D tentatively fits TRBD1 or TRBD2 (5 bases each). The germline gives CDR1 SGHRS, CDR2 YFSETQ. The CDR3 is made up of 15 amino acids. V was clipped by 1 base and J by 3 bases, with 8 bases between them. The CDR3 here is CASSLMGDGANVLTF. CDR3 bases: TGCGCCAGCAGCTTGATGGGGGATGGGGCCAACGTCCTGACTTTC.

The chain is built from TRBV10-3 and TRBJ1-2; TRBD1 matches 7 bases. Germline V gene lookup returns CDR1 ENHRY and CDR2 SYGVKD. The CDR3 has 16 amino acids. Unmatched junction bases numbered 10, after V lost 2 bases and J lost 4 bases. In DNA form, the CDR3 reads TGTGCCATCAGTGAGGCTAGCGGACAGGCGGCCTATGGCTACACCTTC. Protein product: CAISEASGQAAYGYTF.

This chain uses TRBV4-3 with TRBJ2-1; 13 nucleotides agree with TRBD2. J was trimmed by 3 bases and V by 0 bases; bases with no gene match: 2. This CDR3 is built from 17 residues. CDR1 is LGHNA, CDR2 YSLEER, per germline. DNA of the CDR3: TGCGCCAGCAGCCAAGACTGGACTAGCGGGAGCTACAATGAGCAGTTCTTC. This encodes CASSQDWTSGSYNEQFF.

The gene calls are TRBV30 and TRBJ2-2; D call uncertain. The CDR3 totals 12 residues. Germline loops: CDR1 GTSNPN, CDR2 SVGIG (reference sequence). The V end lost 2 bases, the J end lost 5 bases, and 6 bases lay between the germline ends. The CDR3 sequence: CAWSWGTGELFF. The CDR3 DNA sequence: TGTGCCTGGAGTTGGGGTACCGGGGAGCTGTTTTTT.

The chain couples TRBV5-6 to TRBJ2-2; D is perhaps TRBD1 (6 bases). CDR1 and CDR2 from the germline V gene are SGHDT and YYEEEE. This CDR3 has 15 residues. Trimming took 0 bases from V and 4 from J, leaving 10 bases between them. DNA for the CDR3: TGTGCCAGCAGCTTGGAACAGGGCACCACCGGGGAGCTGTTTTTT. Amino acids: CASSLEQGTTGELFF.

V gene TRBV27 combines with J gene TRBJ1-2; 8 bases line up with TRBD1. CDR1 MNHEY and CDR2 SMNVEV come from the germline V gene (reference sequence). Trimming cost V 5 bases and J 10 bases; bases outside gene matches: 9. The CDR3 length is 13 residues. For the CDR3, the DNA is TGTGCCAGCAGTGCCCTTATGGACAGGGCCTACACCTTC. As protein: CASSALMDRAYTF.

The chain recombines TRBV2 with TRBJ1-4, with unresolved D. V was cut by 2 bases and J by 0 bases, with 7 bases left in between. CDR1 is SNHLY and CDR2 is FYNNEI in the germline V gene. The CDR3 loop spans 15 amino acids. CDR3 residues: CASSESGATNEKLFF. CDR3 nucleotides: TGTGCCAGCAGTGAAAGTGGCGCAACTAATGAAAAACTGTTTTTT.

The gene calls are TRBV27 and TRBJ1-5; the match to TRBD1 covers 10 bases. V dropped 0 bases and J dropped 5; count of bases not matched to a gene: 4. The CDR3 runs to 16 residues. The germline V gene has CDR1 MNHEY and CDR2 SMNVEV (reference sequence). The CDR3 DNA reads TGTGCCAGCAGTTTATCCCCCGGGACAGGGGATCAGCCCCAGCATTTT. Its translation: CASSLSPGTGDQPQHF.

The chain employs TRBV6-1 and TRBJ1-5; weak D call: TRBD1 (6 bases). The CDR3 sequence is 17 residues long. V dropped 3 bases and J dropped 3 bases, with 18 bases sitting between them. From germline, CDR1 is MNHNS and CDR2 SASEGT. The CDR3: CASSEGAGRALNQPQHF. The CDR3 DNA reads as TGTGCCAGCAGTGAGGGGGCAGGGCGTGCCCTCAATCAGCCCCAGCATTTT.

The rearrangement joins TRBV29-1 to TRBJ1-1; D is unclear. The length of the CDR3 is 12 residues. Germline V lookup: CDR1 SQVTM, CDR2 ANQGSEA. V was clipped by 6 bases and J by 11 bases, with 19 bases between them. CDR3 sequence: CSVEDARQWAFF. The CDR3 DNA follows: TGCAGCGTCGAGGACGCGAGGCAGTGGGCTTTCTTT.

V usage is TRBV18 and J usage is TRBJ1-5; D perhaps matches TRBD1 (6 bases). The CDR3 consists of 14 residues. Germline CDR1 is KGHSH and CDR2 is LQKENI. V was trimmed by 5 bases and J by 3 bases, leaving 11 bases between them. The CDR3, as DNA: TGTGCCAGCTCAAGAGACAGGAACAATCAGCCCCAGCATTTT. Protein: CASSRDRNNQPQHF. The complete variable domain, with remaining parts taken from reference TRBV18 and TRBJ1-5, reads NAGVMQNPRHLVRRRGQEARLRCSPMKGHSHVYWYRQLPEEGLKFMVYLQKENIIDESGMPKERFSAEFPKEGPSILRIQQVVRGDSAAYFCASSRDRNNQPQHFGDGTRLSIL.

This CDR3 reads CASSPVEGVAEKLFF. Written as DNA, the CDR3 is TGTGCCAGCTCACCAGTGGAAGGGGTAGCGGAAAAACTGTTTTTT. The chain couples TRBV18 to TRBJ1-4, with D maybe TRBD1 (5 bases). Looked up from germline, CDR1 is KGHSH and CDR2 is LQKENI. Deletions cut 2 bases from V and 8 bases from J, with 15 bases between. The CDR3 contains 15 residues.

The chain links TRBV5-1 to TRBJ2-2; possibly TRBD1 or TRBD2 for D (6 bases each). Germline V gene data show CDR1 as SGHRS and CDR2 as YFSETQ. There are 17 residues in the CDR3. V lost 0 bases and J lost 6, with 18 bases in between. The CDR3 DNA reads TGCGCCAGCAGCTTGGCCTCATGGGTGGAGGGGGCCGGGGAGCTGTTTTTT. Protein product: CASSLASWVEGAGELFF.

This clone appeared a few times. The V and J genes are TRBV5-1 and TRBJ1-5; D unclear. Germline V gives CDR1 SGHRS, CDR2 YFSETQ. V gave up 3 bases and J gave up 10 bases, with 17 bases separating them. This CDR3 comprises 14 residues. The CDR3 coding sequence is TGCGCCAGCAGCTCGGACGGCACGTTGGATCCCCAGCATTTT. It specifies CASSSDGTLDPQHF. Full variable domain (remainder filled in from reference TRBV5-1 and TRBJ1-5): KAGVTQTPRYLIKTRGQQVTLSCSPISGHRSVSWYQQTPGQGLQFLFEYFSETQRNKGNFPGRFSGRQFSNSRSEMNVSTLELGDSALYLCASSSDGTLDPQHFGDGTRLSIL.

This chain's CDR3 is CASSLAGRAGPGSPNEQFF. Here the CDR3 DNA reads TGTGCCAGCAGCTTAGCGGGGCGGGCCGGGCCCGGGAGTCCCAATGAGCAGTTCTTC. V gene TRBV7-2 combines with J gene TRBJ2-1; a possible D gene is TRBD2 (6 bases). V was cut by 0 bases and J by 6 bases, with 24 bases left in between. Germline-derived CDR1 and CDR2 are SGHTA and FQGNSA. This CDR3 is built from 19 residues.

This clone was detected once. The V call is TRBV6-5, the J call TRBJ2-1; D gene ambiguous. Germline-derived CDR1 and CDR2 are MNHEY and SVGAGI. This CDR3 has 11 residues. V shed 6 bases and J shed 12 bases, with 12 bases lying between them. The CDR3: CASSSGSGQFF. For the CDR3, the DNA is TGTGCCAGCAGCTCCGGAAGTGGGCAGTTCTTC.

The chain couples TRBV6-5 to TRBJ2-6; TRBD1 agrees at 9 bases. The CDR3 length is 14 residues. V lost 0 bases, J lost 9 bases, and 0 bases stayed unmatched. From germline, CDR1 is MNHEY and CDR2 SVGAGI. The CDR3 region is CASSYSGQGNVLTF. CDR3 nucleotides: TGTGCCAGCAGTTACTCGGGACAGGGCAACGTCCTGACTTTC.

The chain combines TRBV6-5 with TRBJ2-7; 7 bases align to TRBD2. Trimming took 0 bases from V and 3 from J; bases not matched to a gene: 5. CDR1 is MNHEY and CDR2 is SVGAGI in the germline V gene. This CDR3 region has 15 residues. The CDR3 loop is CASSYSTGGYYEQYF. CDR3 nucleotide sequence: TGTGCCAGCAGTTACTCAACGGGGGGTTACTACGAGCAGTACTTC.

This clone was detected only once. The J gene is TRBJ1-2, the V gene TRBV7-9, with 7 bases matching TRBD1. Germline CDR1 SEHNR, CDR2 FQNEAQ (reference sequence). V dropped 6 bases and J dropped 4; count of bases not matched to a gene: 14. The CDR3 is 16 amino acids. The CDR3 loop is CASSLGDPGQSYGYTF. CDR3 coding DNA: TGTGCCAGCAGTCTAGGGGATCCGGGACAGTCCTATGGCTACACCTTC.